The present T cell receptor (beta chain) was sequenced within a study of glioma-infiltrating T cells. The iRepertoire nested amplicon-rescue multiplex PCR amplified TCR alpha and beta CDR3s from RNA. TCRdb re-called the multiplex PCR reads with MiXCR, one entry per CDR3 protein. The sample holds approximately 100,000 distinct CDR3 sequences, 20% to 30% seen once. A remark on this clonotype: A much larger clone is a single base away; this may be a read error.

This CDR3 spans 13 amino acids. Germline V lookup: CDR1 SQVTM, CDR2 ANQGSEA. Trimming pared 0 bases from V and 8 bases from J, leaving 14 bases between. The TCR sequence derives from a human donor with low-grade glioma or glioblastoma, undergoing nonglioma brain surgery, or in good health (not recorded which). The V call is TRBV29-1, the J call TRBJ2-7; tentatively, D is TRBD1 (5 bases). What was sequenced was glioma tissue, nonneoplastic brain tissue, or PBMCs (not recorded which). The CDR3 coding sequence is TGCAGCGTTGAAGATCTCCAGGGCCACAAGCAGTACTTC. This codes for CSVEDLQGHKQYF.